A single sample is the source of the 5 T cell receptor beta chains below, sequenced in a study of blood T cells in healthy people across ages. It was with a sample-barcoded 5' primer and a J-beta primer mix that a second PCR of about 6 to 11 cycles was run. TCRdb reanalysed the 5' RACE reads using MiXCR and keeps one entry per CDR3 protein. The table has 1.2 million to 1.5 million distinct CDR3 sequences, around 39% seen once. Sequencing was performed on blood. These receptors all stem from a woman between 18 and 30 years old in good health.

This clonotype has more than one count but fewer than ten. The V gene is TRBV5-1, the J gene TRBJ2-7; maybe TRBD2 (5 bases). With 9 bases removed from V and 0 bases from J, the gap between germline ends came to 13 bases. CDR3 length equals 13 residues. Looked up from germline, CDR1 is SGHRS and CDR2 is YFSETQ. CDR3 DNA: TGCGCCACCGCGGAGGATAGCTCCTACGAGCAGTACTTC. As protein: CATAEDSSYEQYF.

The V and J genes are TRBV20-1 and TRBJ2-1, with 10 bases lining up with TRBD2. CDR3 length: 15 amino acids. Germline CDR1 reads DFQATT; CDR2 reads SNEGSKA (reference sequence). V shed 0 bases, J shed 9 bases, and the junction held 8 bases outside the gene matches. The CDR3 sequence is CSARDVASGSAEQFF. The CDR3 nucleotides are TGCAGTGCTAGAGATGTAGCTAGCGGGAGTGCTGAGCAGTTCTTC.

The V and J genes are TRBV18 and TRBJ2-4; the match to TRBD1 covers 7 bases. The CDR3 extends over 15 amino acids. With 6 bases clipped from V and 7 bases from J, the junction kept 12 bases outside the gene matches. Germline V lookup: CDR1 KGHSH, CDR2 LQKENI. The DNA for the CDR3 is TGTGCCAGCTCCTCCGGGACAGTTTCGGGGAACATTCAGTACTTC. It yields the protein CASSSGTVSGNIQYF.

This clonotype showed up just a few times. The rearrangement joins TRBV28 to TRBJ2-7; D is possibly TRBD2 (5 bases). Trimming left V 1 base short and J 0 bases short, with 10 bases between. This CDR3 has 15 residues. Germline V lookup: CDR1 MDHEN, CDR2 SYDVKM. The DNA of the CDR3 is TGTGCCAGCAGTTTATCGGGGAGTACCTCCTACGAGCAGTACTTC. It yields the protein CASSLSGSTSYEQYF.

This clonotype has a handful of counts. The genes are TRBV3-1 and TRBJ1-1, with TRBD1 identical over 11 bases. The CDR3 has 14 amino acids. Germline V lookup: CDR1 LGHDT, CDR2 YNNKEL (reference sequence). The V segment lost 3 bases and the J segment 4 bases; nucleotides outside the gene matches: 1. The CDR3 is CASSHGTGGTEAFF. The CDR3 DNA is TGTGCCAGCAGCCACGGGACAGGGGGCACTGAAGCTTTCTTT. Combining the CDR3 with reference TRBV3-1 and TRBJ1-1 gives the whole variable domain DTAVSQTPKYLVTQMGNDKSIKCEQNLGHDTMYWYKQDSKKFLKIMFSYNNKELIINETVPNRFSPKSPDKAHLNLHINSLELGDSAVYFCASSHGTGGTEAFFGQGTRLTVV.